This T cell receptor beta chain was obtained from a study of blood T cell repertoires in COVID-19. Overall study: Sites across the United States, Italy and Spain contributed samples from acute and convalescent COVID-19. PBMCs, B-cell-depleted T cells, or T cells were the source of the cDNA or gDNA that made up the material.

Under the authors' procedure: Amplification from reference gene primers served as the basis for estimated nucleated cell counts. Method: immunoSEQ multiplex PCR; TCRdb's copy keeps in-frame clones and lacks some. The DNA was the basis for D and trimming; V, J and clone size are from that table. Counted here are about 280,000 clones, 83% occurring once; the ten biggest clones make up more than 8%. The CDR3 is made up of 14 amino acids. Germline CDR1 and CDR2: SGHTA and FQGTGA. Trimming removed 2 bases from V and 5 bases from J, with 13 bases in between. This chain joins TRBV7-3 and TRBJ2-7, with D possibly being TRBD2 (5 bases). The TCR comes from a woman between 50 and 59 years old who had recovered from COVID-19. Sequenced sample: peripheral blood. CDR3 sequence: CASSLSPDYNEQYF. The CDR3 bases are TGTGCCAGCAGCTTATCCCCCGACTACAACGAGCAGTACTTC.